This TCR beta chain came from a study of cytomegalovirus exposure and HLA in healthy donors. In nominal health when sampled, donors likely had unrecorded immune exposures nonetheless. With regard to this clone: Its antigen is unidentified.

Primers included in the PCR were 60 Vbeta and 13 Jbeta primers. The repertoire was sequenced with immunoSEQ multiplex PCR; TCRdb's copy has only in-frame clones and lacks some. The sample records approximately 120,000 clones, over 65% being singletons. CDR3 length: 15 residues. CDR1 and CDR2 from the germline V gene are MNHEY and SVGAGI. The junction had 4 bases not matched to a gene; V was cut back by 4 bases and J by 3 bases. Study-wide points: Roughly even sequencing depth across donors was the assumption behind the presence/absence analyses. Researchers reported in a later analysis that a missense DCLRE1C variant was tied to TCR beta V- and J-gene trimming.

The sample comprised PBMCs. This clonotype was obtained from a man younger than 35 in good health and CMV-seronegative. This chain uses TRBV6-5 with TRBJ2-1; 9 bases match TRBD2. CDR3 DNA sequence: TGTGCCAGCAGTTTAGCGGGGGCCTACTACAATGAGCAGTTCTTC. This encodes CASSLAGAYYNEQFF.